The 9 T cell receptor beta chains in this list originate from one sample, sequenced in a study of CD8 T cells in ankylosing spondylitis. Overall study results and limits: A TCR beta motif of roughly 8 highly homologous variants appeared characteristic of ankylosing spondylitis blood.

TCRdb fed the 5' RACE reads into MiXCR, producing one record per CDR3 protein. The sample yields 750,000 to 850,000 distinct CDR3 sequences, 10% to 15% seen once. Antigens of these TCRs are unknown. Sample: blood, either unsorted or a sorted T cell fraction (not recorded which). The receptors come from a male donor with ankylosing spondylitis.

The chain recombines TRBV20-1 with TRBJ2-2; no definite D call. The CDR3 runs 14 residues. The germline V gene encodes CDR1 DFQATT and CDR2 SNEGSKA (reference sequence). Trimming pared 2 bases from V and 5 bases from J, leaving 12 bases between. CDR3 sequence reads: CSARNSGGTGELFF. The CDR3 DNA reads as TGCAGTGCTAGAAATAGTGGTGGGACCGGGGAGCTGTTTTTT.

This clonotype was picked up many times. J is TRBJ1-2 and V is TRBV4-2; 9 nucleotides agree with TRBD1. The V and J ends lost 0 bases and 7 bases, in that order; junction bases with no gene match: 6. The CDR3 is made up of 15 amino acids. The germline gives CDR1 LGHNA, CDR2 YNFKEQ. In DNA, the CDR3 is TGTGCCAGCAGCCAAGAGGTGGGACAGGGTCGTGGCTACACCTTC. This encodes CASSQEVGQGRGYTF.

V is TRBV28 and J is TRBJ2-2, with TRBD2 matching 11 bases. The junction had 1 base not matched to a gene; V was cut back by 1 base and J by 6 bases. The V gene's germline CDR1 is MDHEN and CDR2 SYDVKM. This CDR3 spans 15 amino acids. The CDR3, as DNA: TGTGCCAGCAGTTTATTAGCGGGAGGGCCCGGGGAGCTGTTTTTT. It codes for CASSLLAGGPGELFF.

This clonotype was found a few times. This sequence joins TRBV10-3 and TRBJ2-7, with 9 bases that match TRBD1. The CDR3 length is 12 residues. Trimming at V came to 6 bases and at J to 3 bases, leaving 0 bases not matched to a gene. Germline V gene data show CDR1 as ENHRY and CDR2 as SYGVKD. CDR3 bases: TGTGCCATCAGGGACAGGGGCTACGAGCAGTACTTC. Amino acids: CAIRDRGYEQYF.

This rearrangement joins TRBV7-2 to TRBJ1-3; a possible D gene is TRBD1 (6 bases). CDR1 is SGHTA, CDR2 FQGNSA, per germline. CDR3 length equals 16 residues. V was pared by 3 bases and J by 0 bases, with 12 bases between. The CDR3, as DNA: TGTGCCAGCAGCTTTCAGGGGTCCTCCTCTGGAAACACCATATATTTT. Translating gives CASSFQGSSSGNTIYF.

This clonotype was counted only a few times. The chain recombines TRBV20-1 with TRBJ2-7; D is possibly TRBD1 (5 bases). Trimming stripped 4 bases from V and 3 bases from J, with 13 bases between. The germline gives CDR1 DFQATT, CDR2 SNEGSKA (reference sequence). CDR3 length: 13 amino acids. The chain's CDR3 is CSATRAEFYEQYF. Written as DNA, the CDR3 is TGCAGTGCTACCAGGGCGGAGTTCTACGAGCAGTACTTC.

This clonotype has only a few counts. V and J are TRBV7-2 and TRBJ1-1, with 10 nucleotides matching TRBD1. Germline V gene data show CDR1 as SGHTA and CDR2 as FQGNSA. V was clipped by 5 bases and J by 5 bases; unmatched bases: 5. The CDR3 loop spans 14 amino acids. The CDR3 DNA is TGTGCCAGCAGCCCTTGGGACAGGGGAACTGAAGCTTTCTTT. It encodes CASSPWDRGTEAFF.

The V gene is TRBV6-5, the J gene TRBJ1-1; unclear D gene. Germline V lookup: CDR1 MNHEY, CDR2 SVGAGI. V dropped 0 bases and J dropped 6 bases, with 11 bases sitting between them. This CDR3 has 14 amino acids. CDR3 region: CASSYSLNAPEAFF. In nucleotides, the CDR3 is TGTGCCAGCAGTTACTCCCTGAACGCCCCTGAAGCTTTCTTT.

This clonotype was detected ten times or more. The chain carries TRBV20-1 and TRBJ1-2; maybe TRBD1 (5 bases). Trimming removed 6 bases from V and 2 bases from J, with 13 bases in between. CDR3 length: 13 residues. CDR1 is DFQATT and CDR2 is SNEGSKA in the germline V gene (reference sequence). The CDR3 region has the DNA TGCAGTGCCACGGGACTGACCAACTATGGCTACACCTTC. Translation gives CSATGLTNYGYTF.